The 19 T cell receptor beta chains below all came from one sample that was sequenced in a study of human thymus T cells. Data came from immunoSEQ multiplex PCR; TCRdb stores just in-frame clones and leaves some out. The sample consists of about 78,000 clones, just over 95% of them appearing once. Thymus was obtained from resections taken during corrective heart surgery. Specimen: thymus tissue. The source is a boy in the first two years of life with a congenital heart defect but otherwise immunologically healthy.

The V and J genes are TRBV19 and TRBJ2-5; D might be TRBD2 (6 bases). This CDR3 region has 16 residues. Trimming removed 3 bases from V and 2 bases from J, with 16 bases in between. Per germline, CDR1 LNHDA and CDR2 SQIVND (reference sequence). This CDR3 reads CASSMPREEMQETQYF. The CDR3 DNA reads TGTGCCAGTAGTATGCCGCGGGAAGAGATGCAAGAGACCCAGTACTTC.

The chain joins TRBV5-4 to TRBJ2-2, with D perhaps assigned TRBD1 or TRBD2 (5 bases each). Germline V lookup: CDR1 SGHNT, CDR2 YYREEE (reference sequence). The V gene lost 4 bases and the J gene lost 0 bases, with 22 bases spanning the gap. The CDR3 consists of 19 residues. The CDR3 spells CASSLSWGRPRTNTGELFF. DNA for the CDR3: TGTGCCAGCAGCCTCTCTTGGGGACGTCCACGTACGAACACCGGGGAGCTGTTTTTT.

The V gene is TRBV5-6, the J gene TRBJ2-1, with 11 bases identical to TRBD2. J lost 10 bases, V lost 2 bases, and 8 bases had no gene match. Germline values: CDR1 SGHDT, CDR2 YYEEEE. The CDR3 extends over 15 amino acids. CDR3 region: CASSFRLAGGKEQFF. CDR3 DNA: TGTGCCAGCAGCTTCAGGCTAGCGGGGGGCAAAGAGCAGTTCTTC.

The J gene is TRBJ2-2, the V gene TRBV7-6; 9 bases agree with TRBD1. The length of the CDR3 is 15 residues. Germline lookup yields CDR1 SGHVS and CDR2 FNYEAQ. The J segment lost 7 bases and the V segment lost 3 bases, leaving 6 bases of the junction unmatched. CDR3 sequence: CASSFKPTGGGELFF. The CDR3 DNA reads TGTGCCAGCAGCTTTAAACCGACAGGGGGCGGGGAGCTGTTTTTT.

As regards this clone: Relative to the germline gene, one junction end is altered; a read error may explain this. The V and J genes are TRBV4-1 and TRBJ2-6; 9 positions agree with TRBD2. The CDR3 has 21 amino acids. Germline lookup yields CDR1 MGHRA and CDR2 YSYEKL. The CDR3 DNA is TGCGCCAGCAGCCAAGTACCCTCGACTATAGCGGGAGCTTTGGGGGGCAACGTCCTGACTTTC. Its protein is CASSQVPSTIAGALGGNVLTF.

This clone occurred once. V and J are TRBV6-5 and TRBJ1-4, with D perhaps matching TRBD1 (5 bases). The germline V gene encodes CDR1 MNHEY and CDR2 SVGAGI. This CDR3 has 16 residues. Trimming cost V 3 bases and J 8 bases, with 19 bases left between them. CDR3: CASSYDQSTGGEKLFF. In DNA form, the CDR3 reads TGTGCCAGCAGTTATGACCAATCAACGGGGGGAGAAAAACTGTTTTTT.

This sequence joins TRBV6-5 and TRBJ2-7, with D tentatively TRBD1 (7 bases). The CDR3 totals 14 residues. Germline lookup yields CDR1 MNHEY and CDR2 SVGAGI. Trimming shortened V by 6 bases and J by 1 base, and 13 bases separated the two germline ends. Written as DNA, the CDR3 is TGTGCCAGCAGCACCAGGGGGGCTTCCTACGAGCAGTACTTC. This codes for CASSTRGASYEQYF.

V is TRBV7-2 and J is TRBJ1-5; TRBD1 agrees at 11 bases. The junction had 4 bases not matched to a gene; V was cut back by 5 bases and J by 1 base. Germline loops: CDR1 SGHTA, CDR2 FQGNSA. The CDR3 covers 16 residues. Here the CDR3 reads CASSPRDRGSNQPQHF. The CDR3 DNA is TGTGCCAGCAGCCCCCGGGACAGGGGGAGCAATCAGCCCCAGCATTTT.

The chain links TRBV6-5 to TRBJ2-1, with 8 bases fitting TRBD2. CDR1 and CDR2 (germline): MNHEY, SVGAGI. J lost 0 bases, V lost 2 bases, and 3 bases had no gene match. This CDR3 has 16 residues. The CDR3 sequence is CASSYVSGSSYNEQFF. DNA for the CDR3: TGTGCCAGCAGTTACGTAAGCGGGAGCTCCTACAATGAGCAGTTCTTC.

V and J are TRBV2 and TRBJ2-1; 7 bases map to TRBD2. J was trimmed by 8 bases and V by 7 bases; bases with no gene match: 8. The CDR3 extends over 13 amino acids. Germline CDR1 SNHLY, CDR2 FYNNEI. The CDR3 DNA reads as TGTGCCAGCATCAGGGAGCGGGGCTATGAGCAGTTCTTC. Amino acids: CASIRERGYEQFF.

This chain uses TRBV11-2 with TRBJ2-3; TRBD2 agrees at 13 bases. The germline gives CDR1 SGHAT, CDR2 FQNNGV. With V trimmed by 5 bases and J by 0 bases, 5 bases remained unmatched. The length of the CDR3 is 17 residues. The CDR3 region has the DNA TGTGCCAGCAGCGGACTAGCGGGGGCTGCTAGCACAGATACGCAGTATTTT. Amino acid sequence: CASSGLAGAASTDTQYF.

This clone was seen a few times. This chain joins TRBV19 and TRBJ1-1; 10 nucleotides align to TRBD1. Germline CDR1 reads LNHDA; CDR2 reads SQIVND (reference sequence). V trimming: 8 bases; J trimming: 6 bases; junction bases outside the gene matches: 3. This CDR3 contains 12 residues. DNA of the CDR3: TGTGCCAGTGGGGACAGGGGCCCTGAAGCTTTCTTT. It translates to CASGDRGPEAFF.

This clone is a singleton in its sample. The chain combines TRBV14 with TRBJ2-6; 8 bases are a match to TRBD1. The germline gives CDR1 SGHDN, CDR2 FVKESK. CDR3 size: 20 residues. The V and J ends lost 1 base and 0 bases, in that order; junction bases with no gene match: 11. CDR3 DNA: TGTGCCAGCAGCCAAGCTTCAGGGGGCAGGGACAGCTCTGGGGCCAACGTCCTGACTTTC. This sequence encodes CASSQASGGRDSSGANVLTF.

The rearrangement links TRBV5-8 to TRBJ1-2, with no clear D. V lost 1 base and J lost 2, with 12 bases in between. The CDR3 consists of 15 residues. The V gene's germline CDR1 is SGHTS and CDR2 YDEGEE. CDR3 protein: CASSLLAPANYGYTF. CDR3 sequence (DNA): TGTGCCAGCAGCTTGTTAGCGCCAGCCAACTATGGCTACACCTTC.

The chain recombines TRBV2 with TRBJ2-3; 10 bases align to TRBD1. J was trimmed by 1 base and V by 5 bases; bases with no gene match: 15. CDR3 length: 19 amino acids. Germline V CDR1 and CDR2: SNHLY, FYNNEI. CDR3 bases: TGTGCCAGCAGTCCCGGGACAGGGGTTGCGGGATTGGGCACAGATACGCAGTATTTT. It encodes CASSPGTGVAGLGTDTQYF.

V and J are TRBV9 and TRBJ1-3; D is unclear. Germline CDR1 is SGDLS and CDR2 is YYNGEE. V was clipped by 6 bases and J by 0 bases, with 16 bases between them. The CDR3 sequence is 16 residues long. CDR3 sequence: CASTKTPEVSGNTIYF. The CDR3 DNA reads as TGTGCCAGCACCAAAACCCCGGAAGTCTCTGGAAACACCATATATTTT.

This clone has a handful of counts. The chain joins TRBV5-1 to TRBJ2-3, with TRBD1 matching over 7 bases. V was clipped by 4 bases and J by 1 base; unmatched bases: 9. Looked up from germline, CDR1 is SGHRS and CDR2 is YFSETQ. The CDR3 covers 16 residues. CDR3: CASSPRQGQRTDTQYF. CDR3 DNA: TGCGCCAGCAGCCCCCGACAGGGCCAGCGCACAGATACGCAGTATTTT.

The chain couples TRBV11-1 to TRBJ1-3; D call uncertain. Trimming took 3 bases from V and 0 from J, leaving 6 bases between them. CDR1 SGHAT and CDR2 FQDESV come from the germline V gene (reference sequence). The CDR3 runs 14 residues. The CDR3 here is CASSLKDSGNTIYF. CDR3 bases: TGTGCCAGCAGCTTGAAAGACTCTGGAAACACCATATATTTT.

The chain combines TRBV7-2 with TRBJ1-5; 9 bases match TRBD1. V dropped 1 base and J dropped 1; count of bases not matched to a gene: 5. The germline CDR1 and CDR2 sequences are SGHTA and FQGNSA. The CDR3 sequence is 17 residues long. The CDR3 nucleotides read TGTGCCAGCAGCTTAGAAACTGGGACAGGGAGCAATCAGCCCCAGCATTTT. Its translation: CASSLETGTGSNQPQHF.